This note documents a single TCR beta chain sequence. This clonotype was found a few times. Its antigen has not been determined. Per-base qualities were not stored, and no clone one base away is much larger. Systemically healthy Caucasian individuals from Russia, 35 to 50 in total and aged roughly 6 to 100 years, were included as donors. Roughly 10 milliliters of peripheral blood were drawn from each donor into EDTA-treated Vacutainer tubes. Ficoll-Paque density-gradient centrifugation was used to isolate PBMCs, with at least 6 million obtained per sample. Total RNA was extracted from PBMCs with Trizol reagent, with at least 6 micrograms obtained per sample. The percentages of naive CD45RAhigh/CD27high T cells were determined by flow cytometry on a PBMC aliquot from every donor. The data stem from a study of blood T cells in healthy people across ages (dated by TCRdb to about 2015). As for the study more broadly: In model experiments, template switching captured roughly one uniquely barcoded TCR beta cDNA molecule for every two T cells. For two donors (one aged 18 to 29 and one aged 80 or older), the study analyzed two additional independent replicas of 1 million unique cDNA reads from the same blood draw. The study measured age-related changes in TCR beta repertoire diversity using deep sequencing normalized with unique cDNA molecular identifiers. Donors were grouped into four age groups: young (average roughly 16 years), middle-aged (around 39), aged (approximately 67) and long-lived (approximately 78).

To prepare the library, 5' RACE was applied. Sequencer: Illumina HiSeq 2500. A second about 7 to 12 cycle PCR used a sample-barcoded 5' primer and a J-beta primer mix. Each TCR beta cDNA molecule received a unique molecular identifier from a template-switch 5' adaptor carrying 12 random nucleotides. Each sample yielded at least 2.5 million CDR3-containing paired-end reads. First-strand cDNA was synthesized from all RNA with the Mint cDNA synthesis kit, primed by a TRBC-specific oligonucleotide. All cDNA was treated with uracil-DNA glycosylase and then went through a first 18-cycle PCR with the universal primers M1SS and BC2_uni_R. The authors processed their data as follows. For normalization, 1 million high-quality reads were randomly selected from each sample, with every read carrying a distinct molecular identifier. Instead of being binned into consensus sequences, reads that shared molecular identifiers were thrown out. MiTCR, run with a Q25 quality threshold and the strictest error-elimination algorithm, handled CDR3 identification, clonotype clustering and error correction. A nonparametric unseen species model with Euler transformation was used to estimate lower-bound total TCR beta diversity. The raw public data were reprocessed by TCRdb itself: fastp quality trimming at Q25, MiXCR clonotype calling, in-frame beta chains only. Each entry merges the rows of one CDR3 protein and shows their most common DNA and genes. The V and J calls and clone size are TCRdb's, not the authors'. This sample lists roughly 800,000 distinct CDR3 sequences; approximately 25% were detected once. Approximately 3.7% of the sample is taken by the ten largest.

Broader findings and caveats from the paper: The long-lived group showed more naive CD4+ T cells, fewer expanded clones and increased TCR diversity than the aged group, suggesting age selection. As age increased, observed TCR beta diversity per million T cells dropped in a roughly linear way, and a significant reduction was already evident by age about 40. A strong correlation was found between observed TCR beta diversity and the percentage of naive T cells measured by flow cytometry. Estimates of total diversity from one million sequenced T cells were regarded as lower bounds and underestimates. The CMV infection status of donors was not known, potentially confounding age-related changes in expanded clonotypes. Bulk unsorted PBMC profiling prevented conclusive comparison of naive and antigen-experienced compartments.

In the germline V gene, CDR1 corresponds to SGDLS and CDR2 to YYNGEE. Measured from the cysteine to the phenylalanine, the CDR3 is 15 residues long. Only the CDR3 portion is preserved as DNA: 45 bases, with reading frame beginning at the first base. This same sample was also part of a study on T cells of mothers and their children. That second publication adds: Nine systemically healthy Caucasian individuals, comprising three mothers and their six children, were included as donors. cDNA synthesis consumed the entire amount of extracted RNA, loaded at around 1.5 ug RNA in each 15 ul reaction. In the second PCR, the M1S primer added sample barcodes and 2-4 random nucleotides. Over 8.5 million TCR beta CDR3 reads were obtained for each mother, and 2.5 million to 3 million reads were obtained for each child. Thymic selection shapes the output of TCR recombination in a similar way in related and unrelated pairs, and inherited differences have a minor effect. Related mother-child pairs always showed normalized repertoire overlap that was slightly higher than in unrelated mother-child pairs, though the difference was never significant. With a sensitivity of about 100 clones per million clonotypes, no persistent microchimeric T cell clones were detected. In the study, deep NGS was used to compare the TCR beta repertoires of mothers and children, and features distinguishing related mother-child pairs from unrelated individuals were sought. The mean age was around 40 +/- 4 years for the mothers and about 12 +/- 4 years for the children. After adapters were ligated using NEBNext reagents, the libraries underwent 100+100 nt paired-end sequencing on an Illumina HiSeq 2000. To prevent cross-contamination, the mother and child libraries were prepared one month apart and sequenced in separate runs. For each donor, somewhere between roughly 450,000 and 2,100,000 distinct TCR beta clonotypes were identified. Naive TCR beta clonotypes were estimated from low-frequency clonotypes matched to each donor's FACS-determined naive share, without sorting.

Here the chain combines TRBV9 and TRBJ2-1; TRBD2 is possibly the D segment (6 matching bases). Judging by the DNA end, TRBJ2-7 fits better; the J call may be wrong. Sequenced sample: blood. The sequence derives from a boy between 10 and 17 years old in good health. The nucleotides are TGTGCCAGCAGCGCGGAGGGGCGGAGTACCTACGAGCAGTACTTC. Protein translation: CASSAEGRSTYEQYF.